This T cell receptor beta chain was identified during a study of T cells in Graves' hyperthyroidism and ophthalmopathy. The germline V and J ends were trimmed by 6 bases and 4 bases, with 10 bases remaining between them. This CDR3 region has 13 residues. RNA transcripts yielded amplified TCR beta CDR3 regions. First-round RT-PCR with HTBI primers amplified the TCR CDR3 region. TCRdb re-called the multiplex PCR reads with MiXCR, one entry per CDR3 protein. The top ten clones hold approximately 32% of a sample with a few hundred thousand distinct CDR3 sequences, 15% of them seen once. The PBMCs studied were ones that came from around 10 ml fresh peripheral blood.

This sequence was found in a woman in her 30s with Graves' hyperthyroidism. The chain links TRBV12-3 or TRBV12-4 to TRBJ1-5, with D uncertain. The sample taken for sequencing was blood. The CDR3 sequence is CASRREGNQPQHF. The DNA for the CDR3 is TGTGCCAGCAGACGTGAGGGAAATCAGCCCCAGCATTTT.